The present TCR beta chain was sequenced within a study of CD8 T cells in ankylosing spondylitis. Germline CDR1 and CDR2: MGHRA and YSYEKL. V was trimmed by 0 bases and J by 2 bases, leaving 16 bases between them. The CDR3 covers 17 residues. In TCRdb, the 5' RACE reads were re-called with MiXCR into one record per CDR3 protein. Of about 400,000 distinct CDR3 sequences listed, approximately 22% were seen once; the top ten hold around 13%. The table lists this clonotype with a few counts. This sequence joins TRBV4-1 and TRBJ2-5; D ambiguous. The source of this sequence is a male donor with ankylosing spondylitis or in good health (not recorded which). Sequencing was performed on blood, either unsorted or a sorted T cell fraction (not recorded which). The CDR3 here is CASSQDQWRVLQETQYF. CDR3 coding DNA: TGCGCCAGCAGCCAAGATCAGTGGCGTGTACTTCAAGAGACCCAGTACTTC.